This paragraph reports one T cell receptor beta chain. Its antigen remains unknown. Germline lookup yields CDR1 MDHEN and CDR2 SYDVKM. CDR3 length: 19 residues. V shed 8 bases, J shed 0 bases, and the junction held 16 bases outside the gene matches. The method was immunoSEQ multiplex PCR; TCRdb's version includes in-frame clones alone and lacks a portion of them. Of almost 30,000 clones listed, 76% are singletons. This sample is part of a study of CD4 T cells in relation to SARS-CoV-2 and coronaviruses. Findings and limits, study-wide: Crossreactive clones expanded significantly less to SARS-CoV-2 than monoreactive clones. This crossreactivity analysis covered spike protein alone, no other viral proteins.

The unexposed donors gave CD4+ T cells in about 2011-2019, prior to COVID-19. CD4+ T cells were isolated from the cells after 10 days of culture. As cell numbers allowed, unexposed-donor CD4+ T cells faced SARS-CoV-2 S/N and four cold-coronavirus spikes. Fresh IL-2 medium replaced half the medium on days 3 and 7. The TCR sequence derives from a human donor in good health. Sequenced: CD4+ T cells from PBMCs, cultured in vitro. The chain carries TRBV28 and TRBJ1-5, with 10 bases lining up with TRBD1. The CDR3 nucleotides are TGTGCCAGCGCGACAGGGGGCGCAACGGGTTTGGATAGCAATCAGCCCCAGCATTTT. Translation: CASATGGATGLDSNQPQHF. Based on the CDR3 plus reference TRBV28 and TRBJ1-5, the full variable domain is DVKVTQSSRYLVKRTGEKVFLECVQDMDHENMFWYRQDPGLGLRLIYFSYDVKMKEKGDIPEGYSVSREKKERFSLILESASTNQTSMYLCASATGGATGLDSNQPQHFGDGTRLSIL.